Each of the 26 T cell receptor beta chains below was sequenced from the same sample in a study of OX40 agonist ivuxolimab in advanced cancers. Profiling relied on immunoSEQ multiplex PCR, and the TCRdb table lists in-frame clones only, not all of them. The table has fewer than 70,000 clones, about 89% seen once; the top ten hold around 2.1%. Specimen: CD4+ or CD8+ T cells sorted from blood, collected in a trial of the OX40 agonist ivuxolimab. Receptor source: an adult with an advanced solid tumor such as melanoma, head and neck, liver or kidney cancer.

This chain joins TRBV11-2 and TRBJ2-5, with TRBD2 matching over 7 bases. The germline CDR1 and CDR2 sequences are SGHAT and FQNNGV. J was trimmed by 5 bases and V by 5 bases; bases with no gene match: 11. The CDR3 consists of 15 residues. CDR3: CASSPSREGRETQYF. The CDR3, as DNA: TGTGCCAGCAGCCCCTCGAGGGAGGGCCGTGAGACCCAGTACTTC.

This clone has a single count. Here the CDR3 DNA reads TGCGCCAGCGGCGCCGGGGGAAACACCGGGGAGCTGTTTTTT. Translating it yields CASGAGGNTGELFF. The chain links TRBV10-1 to TRBJ2-2; D perhaps matches TRBD2 (6 bases). The CDR3 has 14 residues. The V end lost 8 bases, the J end lost 2 bases, and 12 bases lay between the germline ends. Germline V lookup: CDR1 WNHNN, CDR2 SYGVQD (reference sequence).

This chain joins TRBV7-9 and TRBJ2-6, with 8 nucleotides matching TRBD1. Germline V gene sequence: CDR1 SEHNR, CDR2 FQNEAQ (reference sequence). CDR3 length: 15 amino acids. The ends lost 7 bases at V and 4 bases at J; junction bases unmatched: 6. The CDR3 loop reads CASNQGASGANVLTF. In DNA form, the CDR3 reads TGTGCCAGCAACCAGGGGGCGTCGGGGGCCAACGTCCTGACTTTC. The full variable domain, completed using reference TRBV7-9 and TRBJ2-6, is DTGVSQNPRHKITKRGQNVTFRCDPISEHNRLYWYRQTLGQGPEFLTYFQNEAQLEKSRLLSDRFSAERPKGSFSTLEIQRTEQGDSAMYLCASNQGASGANVLTFGAGSRLTVL.

This chain connects TRBV2 to TRBJ2-7, with D tentatively TRBD1 (6 bases). Per the germline V gene, CDR1 is SNHLY and CDR2 is FYNNEI. Trimming left V 2 bases short and J 5 bases short, with 13 bases between. This CDR3 contains 14 residues. The chain's CDR3 is CASSEQYRVHEQYF. CDR3 bases: TGTGCCAGCAGTGAACAGTACAGGGTACACGAGCAGTACTTC.

The J gene is TRBJ2-1, the V gene TRBV5-1; no clear D gene. V was pared by 2 bases and J by 8 bases, with 14 bases between. This CDR3 comprises 14 residues. The V gene's germline CDR1 is SGHRS and CDR2 YFSETQ. The CDR3 DNA reads as TGCGCCAGCAGCTTTACACGTGGGGTCGATGAGCAGTTCTTC. As protein: CASSFTRGVDEQFF.

J is TRBJ1-1 and V is TRBV28; 7 bases are shared with TRBD1. The junction had 7 bases not matched to a gene; V was cut back by 4 bases and J by 2 bases. This CDR3 is 15 amino acids long. The V gene's germline CDR1 is MDHEN and CDR2 SYDVKM. The CDR3 region is CASSSTGEGNTEAFF. Here the CDR3 DNA reads TGTGCCAGCAGTTCCACAGGGGAGGGAAACACTGAAGCTTTCTTT.

The chain has TRBV19 and TRBJ2-5; D unclear. Trimming cost V 8 bases and J 1 base, with 11 bases left between them. Germline V gene sequence: CDR1 LNHDA, CDR2 SQIVND (reference sequence). The CDR3 is 13 amino acids. The CDR3 DNA reads as TGTGCCAGTGGGGTAGGAAGCCAAGAGACCCAGTACTTC. Its translation is CASGVGSQETQYF. Full variable domain (rest looked up from reference TRBV19 and TRBJ2-5): DGGITQSPKYLFRKEGQNVTLSCEQNLNHDAMYWYRQDPGQGLRLIYYSQIVNDFQKGDIAEGYSVSREKKESFPLTVTSAQKNPTAFYLCASGVGSQETQYFGPGTRLLVL.

The chain employs TRBV11-1 and TRBJ2-3; D not certain. Trimming took 5 bases from V and 4 from J, leaving 10 bases between them. CDR3 length equals 13 residues. CDR1 and CDR2 from the germline V gene are SGHAT and FQDESV (reference sequence). The CDR3 DNA sequence: TGTGCCAGCAGCGACCGAGTAGCAGATACGCAGTATTTT. Its protein product is CASSDRVADTQYF.

The chain carries TRBV19 and TRBJ2-7; 10 bases align to TRBD1. The length of the CDR3 is 14 residues. CDR1 LNHDA and CDR2 SQIVND come from the germline V gene (reference sequence). Trimming cost V 5 bases and J 3 bases; bases outside gene matches: 4. The CDR3 bases are TGTGCCAGTAGTCCCCGGGACAGGGGCTACGAGCAGTACTTC. It is translated as CASSPRDRGYEQYF.

The chain carries TRBV11-2 and TRBJ2-3; 7 positions match TRBD2. Germline V gene lookup returns CDR1 SGHAT and CDR2 FQNNGV. The trim removed 1 base at V and 1 base at J, leaving 8 bases unmatched. The CDR3 is 17 residues long. CDR3 amino acids: CASSLGSYGGGTDTQYF. The CDR3 DNA reads as TGTGCCAGCAGCTTAGGCTCTTATGGGGGGGGCACAGATACGCAGTATTTT.

The chain recombines TRBV6-5 with TRBJ1-5; tentative D call: TRBD1 (6 bases). Germline CDR1 and CDR2: MNHEY and SVGAGI. Trimming pared 6 bases from V and 1 base from J, leaving 13 bases between. CDR3 length: 15 residues. The chain's CDR3 is CASRQGPSSNQPQHF. CDR3 DNA sequence: TGTGCCAGCAGACAGGGCCCCTCGAGCAATCAGCCCCAGCATTTT.

V usage is TRBV19 and J usage is TRBJ2-1, with D possibly matching TRBD2 (7 bases). The CDR3 covers 15 residues. CDR1 is LNHDA and CDR2 is SQIVND in the germline V gene (reference sequence). V lost 7 bases, J lost 7 bases, and 20 bases lay in between. DNA of the CDR3: TGTGCCAGTACCACAGGGAGGGGTTTTCGGAATGAGCAGTTCTTC. Protein product: CASTTGRGFRNEQFF.

V gene TRBV7-9 combines with J gene TRBJ1-3; 9 positions agree with TRBD1. The CDR3 covers 14 residues. V shed 4 bases, J shed 7 bases, and the junction held 5 bases outside the gene matches. Germline CDR1 SEHNR, CDR2 FQNEAQ (reference sequence). The CDR3 nucleotides are TGTGCCAGCAGCTCCCCCGACAGGGGGAACACCATATATTTT. Encoded protein: CASSSPDRGNTIYF.

J is TRBJ2-1 and V is TRBV5-1; no clear D. The germline gives CDR1 SGHRS, CDR2 YFSETQ. The CDR3 sequence is 14 residues long. V lost 0 bases, J lost 4 bases, and 8 bases lay in between. This CDR3 is CASSLVLEYNEQFF. CDR3 nucleotide sequence: TGCGCCAGCAGCTTGGTGCTGGAGTACAATGAGCAGTTCTTC.

This clone has a single count. This rearrangement joins TRBV19 to TRBJ1-1; D is perhaps TRBD1 (5 bases). V was pared by 7 bases and J by 1 base, with 16 bases between. There are 15 residues in the CDR3. Germline V lookup: CDR1 LNHDA, CDR2 SQIVND (reference sequence). The CDR3 region is CASTTQGGKNTEAFF. CDR3 bases: TGTGCCAGTACCACGCAGGGAGGGAAGAACACTGAAGCTTTCTTT. The full variable domain, rest sourced from reference TRBV19 and TRBJ1-1, is DGGITQSPKYLFRKEGQNVTLSCEQNLNHDAMYWYRQDPGQGLRLIYYSQIVNDFQKGDIAEGYSVSREKKESFPLTVTSAQKNPTAFYLCASTTQGGKNTEAFFGQGTRLTVV.

The V gene is TRBV6-5, the J gene TRBJ2-2; no clear D. Germline loops: CDR1 MNHEY, CDR2 SVGAGI. V was pared by 6 bases and J by 4 bases, with 6 bases between. This CDR3 contains 12 residues. This chain's CDR3 is CASSLFTGELFF. The CDR3 DNA reads TGTGCCAGCAGCTTGTTCACCGGGGAGCTGTTTTTT.

This chain links TRBV4-2 with TRBJ1-1, with D maybe TRBD1 (5 bases). There are 16 residues in the CDR3. V shed 3 bases and J shed 8 bases, with 22 bases lying between them. Per the germline V gene, CDR1 is LGHNA and CDR2 is YNFKEQ. The CDR3 spells CASSHSSGGILAEAFF. The CDR3 DNA sequence: TGTGCCAGCAGCCACTCCTCGGGGGGGATACTAGCGGAAGCTTTCTTT.

The chain joins TRBV28 to TRBJ2-4; D uncertain. V lost 6 bases and J 0 bases, leaving 12 bases between the germline ends. CDR3 length equals 15 residues. The germline V gene has CDR1 MDHEN and CDR2 SYDVKM. The CDR3 bases are TGTGCCAGCAGCCCCTCCACATTAGCCAAAAACATTCAGTACTTC. Protein product: CASSPSTLAKNIQYF.

The V gene is TRBV11-3, the J gene TRBJ1-6, with unresolved D. The V end lost 2 bases, the J end lost 10 bases, and 9 bases lay between the germline ends. Germline assignment: CDR1 SGHNT and CDR2 YENEEA. The CDR3 is made up of 13 amino acids. The CDR3 DNA is TGTGCCAGCAGCTTAACGGAGCGATCACCCCTCCACTTT. Its protein is CASSLTERSPLHF.

The J gene is TRBJ1-5, the V gene TRBV6-1; 12 bases match TRBD1. Looked up from germline, CDR1 is MNHNS and CDR2 is SASEGT. CDR3 length equals 16 residues. V lost 0 bases to trimming and J lost 7 bases; unmatched junction nucleotides: 4. DNA of the CDR3: TGTGCCAGCAGTGAAGCGGGGACAGGGGGCGGGCAGCCCCAGCATTTT. It specifies CASSEAGTGGGQPQHF.

The chain recombines TRBV9 with TRBJ2-3; D possibly corresponds to TRBD1 (6 bases). CDR1 and CDR2 from the germline V gene are SGDLS and YYNGEE. V lost 4 bases and J 0 bases, leaving 12 bases between the germline ends. This CDR3 has 15 amino acids. The CDR3 DNA reads as TGTGCCAGCAGCCTCTCAGGGGTTAGCACAGATACGCAGTATTTT. Amino acid sequence: CASSLSGVSTDTQYF.

The chain combines TRBV9 with TRBJ1-1; possible D gene TRBD1, 5 bases. CDR1 and CDR2 from the germline V gene are SGDLS and YYNGEE. With 0 bases removed from V and 4 bases from J, the gap between germline ends came to 10 bases. CDR3 size: 14 residues. The CDR3 nucleotides are TGTGCCAGCAGCGTAGTAGATAGGGGCACTGAAGCTTTCTTT. It is translated as CASSVVDRGTEAFF.

J is TRBJ1-1 and V is TRBV18; TRBD1 is a possible D gene (5 bases). The CDR3 contains 15 residues. Looked up from germline, CDR1 is KGHSH and CDR2 is LQKENI. Deletions cut 0 bases from V and 4 bases from J, with 12 bases between. This CDR3 reads CASSPPFRESTEAFF. In DNA form, the CDR3 reads TGTGCCAGCTCACCACCGTTCAGGGAAAGCACTGAAGCTTTCTTT.

The chain is built from TRBV5-6 and TRBJ1-6; no reliable D call. Between the trimmed V and J ends, which lost 0 bases and 18 bases, there was a span of 16 bases. Germline CDR1 reads SGHDT; CDR2 reads YYEEEE. There are 13 residues in the CDR3. The CDR3: CASSLADRQNSHF. Here the CDR3 DNA reads TGTGCCAGCAGCTTGGCAGACCGACAAAACTCCCACTTT.

The rearrangement joins TRBV19 to TRBJ2-1; 14 nucleotides line up with TRBD2. CDR1 LNHDA and CDR2 SQIVND come from the germline V gene (reference sequence). Unmatched junction bases numbered 9, after V lost 5 bases and J lost 6 bases. The CDR3 loop spans 17 amino acids. The CDR3 DNA reads as TGTGCCAGTAGTCCCCGACTAGCGGGGGGGCTGGGCAATGAGCAGTTCTTC. It specifies CASSPRLAGGLGNEQFF. The full variable domain, completed using reference TRBV19 and TRBJ2-1, is DGGITQSPKYLFRKEGQNVTLSCEQNLNHDAMYWYRQDPGQGLRLIYYSQIVNDFQKGDIAEGYSVSREKKESFPLTVTSAQKNPTAFYLCASSPRLAGGLGNEQFFGPGTRLTVL.

The chain is built from TRBV28 and TRBJ2-1; 8 bases are shared with TRBD2. The CDR3 runs to 17 residues. CDR1 and CDR2 from the germline V gene are MDHEN and SYDVKM. V lost 3 bases and J lost 0; bases outside the gene matches: 7. The CDR3 region has the DNA TGTGCCAGCAGTTTTGTTACTAGCGGAGTCTCCTACAATGAGCAGTTCTTC. Protein sequence: CASSFVTSGVSYNEQFF.